One and the same sample provided the 6 T cell receptor beta chains below, sequenced in a study of cytomegalovirus exposure and HLA in healthy donors. 13 Jbeta primers and 60 Vbeta primers were used for the PCR. The repertoire was sequenced with immunoSEQ multiplex PCR; TCRdb's copy has only in-frame clones and lacks some. The table includes about 85,000 clones, under 90% detected once. Input material: PBMCs. The receptors derive from a man aged 45 to 65 in good health and CMV-seropositive.

As for this clone: At one of its ends the junction is not consistent with the germline gene, which may arise from a read error. The rearrangement joins TRBV7-9 to TRBJ2-7; the D call may be TRBD1 or TRBD2 (5 bases each). This CDR3 comprises 13 residues. Germline assignment: CDR1 SEHNR and CDR2 FQNEAQ (reference sequence). The CDR3 here is CTSRDGLQYEQYF. For the CDR3, the DNA is TGTACCAGCAGGGACGGACTCCAGTACGAGCAGTACTTC. The entire variable domain, with the rest obtained from reference TRBV7-9 and TRBJ2-7, is as follows: DTGVSQNPRHKITKRGQNVTFRCDPISEHNRLYWYRQTLGQGPEFLTYFQNEAQLEKSRLLSDRFSAERPKGSFSTLEIQRTEQGDSAMYLCTSRDGLQYEQYFGPGTRLTVT.

This clone was detected a few times. The rearrangement joins TRBV5-5 to TRBJ2-7; tentative D call: TRBD1 (6 bases). The V end lost 4 bases, the J end lost 2 bases, and 16 bases lay between the germline ends. Germline values: CDR1 SGHKS, CDR2 YYEKEE (reference sequence). This CDR3 spans 15 amino acids. The CDR3 loop is CASSPPGTTTYEQYF. The DNA of the CDR3 is TGTGCCAGCAGCCCGCCCGGGACAACCACCTACGAGCAGTACTTC. Complete variable domain (other parts from reference TRBV5-5 and TRBJ2-7): DAGVTQSPTHLIKTRGQQVTLRCSPISGHKSVSWYQQVLGQGPQFIFQYYEKEERGRGNFPDRFSARQFPNYSSELNVNALLLGDSALYLCASSPPGTTTYEQYFGPGTRLTVT.

The CDR3 is CASSWTSGSGEQFF. CDR3 nucleotides: TGTGCCAGCAGCTGGACTAGCGGGAGCGGTGAGCAGTTCTTC. The chain recombines TRBV27 with TRBJ2-1; 13 nucleotides align to TRBD2. The CDR3 covers 14 residues. Germline values: CDR1 MNHEY, CDR2 SMNVEV (reference sequence). V dropped 6 bases and J dropped 9; count of bases not matched to a gene: 5.

The chain joins TRBV7-2 to TRBJ1-5; 8 bases are a match to TRBD1. The CDR3 covers 15 residues. In germline, CDR1 is SGHTA, CDR2 FQGNSA. J lost 6 bases, V lost 3 bases, and 7 bases had no gene match. DNA of the CDR3: TGTGCCAGCAGCTTCGACAGGGGAAAGGGTCAGCCCCAGCATTTT. This encodes CASSFDRGKGQPQHF.

The rearrangement joins TRBV5-4 to TRBJ2-3; 12 bases match TRBD2. V shed 5 bases, J shed 2 bases, and the junction held 6 bases outside the gene matches. This CDR3 is 16 amino acids long. CDR1 SGHNT and CDR2 YYREEE come from the germline V gene (reference sequence). CDR3: CASRSGLAGSTDTQYF. The CDR3 bases are TGTGCCAGCAGGTCAGGACTAGCGGGGTCCACAGATACGCAGTATTTT.

The V and J genes are TRBV5-6 and TRBJ2-7; maybe TRBD2 (5 bases). Germline values: CDR1 SGHDT, CDR2 YYEEEE. The CDR3 spans 13 residues. The germline V and J ends were trimmed by 4 bases and 5 bases, with 13 bases remaining between them. In DNA, the CDR3 is TGTGCCAGCAGCCTAATTGAGGGCCACGAGCAGTACTTC. Translated, it gives CASSLIEGHEQYF. The whole variable domain, filled in from reference TRBV5-6 and TRBJ2-7, reads DAGVTQSPTHLIKTRGQQVTLRCSPKSGHDTVSWYQQALGQGPQFIFQYYEEEERQRGNFPDRFSGHQFPNYSSELNVNALLLGDSALYLCASSLIEGHEQYFGPGTRLTVT.